This is a list of T cell receptor beta chains from one sample in a study of cytomegalovirus exposure and HLA in healthy donors. Using immunoSEQ multiplex PCR, the repertoire was profiled, and TCRdb retains in-frame clones only, with some absent. The repertoire consists of 90,000 to 95,000 clones, with about three quarters occurring once and the leading ten covering 4% to 5.5%. Input material: PBMCs. All receptors derive from a male donor in good health and CMV-seropositive. Each CDR3 is given with its conserved first and last residue. The order of the fields is V gene, J gene, D gene, clone size, CDR3 DNA, CDR3 protein. A D gene is named only where the DNA matches it firmly. Expanded clones get a size class; other rows say once, few or many, or leave the size out.

v_gene: TRBV9; j_gene: TRBJ1-6; d_gene: -; abundance: -; CDR3nt: TGTGCCAGCAGCGTCAACAGGGTCGATATTAATTCACCCCTCCACTTT; CDR3aa: CASSVNRVDINSPLHF
v_gene: TRBV18; j_gene: TRBJ2-1; d_gene: TRBD2; abundance: -; CDR3nt: TGTGCCAGCTCACCTTTAACTAGCGGGGAATACAATGAGCAGTTCTTC; CDR3aa: CASSPLTSGEYNEQFF
v_gene: TRBV5-1; j_gene: TRBJ2-1; d_gene: -; abundance: -; CDR3nt: TGCGCCAGCAGCCTGGGGCGGGGCGCTAGCTCCTACAATGAGCAGTTCTTC; CDR3aa: CASSLGRGASSYNEQFF
v_gene: TRBV19; j_gene: TRBJ1-1; d_gene: -; abundance: -; CDR3nt: TGTGCCAGTATGTATAGTGAGGCCCTGAACACTGAAGCTTTCTTT; CDR3aa: CASMYSEALNTEAFF
v_gene: TRBV5-4; j_gene: TRBJ1-6; d_gene: -; abundance: few; CDR3nt: TGTGCCAGCAGCGCGGACAGACTGAGCTCCTATAATTCACCCCTCCACTTT; CDR3aa: CASSADRLSSYNSPLHF
v_gene: TRBV28; j_gene: TRBJ2-7; d_gene: TRBD1; abundance: -; CDR3nt: TGTGCCACTAGGGGGCAAGGTCGGGGCGAGCAGTACTTC; CDR3aa: CATRGQGRGEQYF
v_gene: TRBV23-1; j_gene: TRBJ2-7; d_gene: -; abundance: -; CDR3nt: TGCGCCAGCAGTCGTCAAGTCGGAGGAGTTGCCTACGAGCAGTACTTC; CDR3aa: CASSRQVGGVAYEQYF
v_gene: TRBV11-2; j_gene: TRBJ2-7; d_gene: -; abundance: once; CDR3nt: TGTGCCAGCAGCCCCCTAGGGCGGGGCATCTACGAGCAGTACTTC; CDR3aa: CASSPLGRGIYEQYF
v_gene: TRBV27; j_gene: TRBJ2-5; d_gene: TRBD2; abundance: -; CDR3nt: TGTGCCAGCAGTTTTGCTAGCGGGAGAGAAGAGACCCAGTACTTC; CDR3aa: CASSFASGREETQYF
v_gene: TRBV29-1; j_gene: TRBJ2-3; d_gene: TRBD1; abundance: -; CDR3nt: TGCAGCGTTGAAGGAGAAGAGACAGGGCAACTTACAGATACGCAGTATTTT; CDR3aa: CSVEGEETGQLTDTQYF
v_gene: TRBV28; j_gene: TRBJ2-3; d_gene: -; abundance: -; CDR3nt: TGTGCCAGCGTCCCCCCCGTCACAGATACGCAGTATTTT; CDR3aa: CASVPPVTDTQYF
v_gene: TRBV6-9; j_gene: TRBJ1-5; d_gene: -; abundance: -; CDR3nt: TGTGCCAGCAGTTCCTTCTATGGCAATCAGCCCCAGCATTTT; CDR3aa: CASSSFYGNQPQHF
v_gene: TRBV27; j_gene: TRBJ1-2; d_gene: TRBD1; abundance: few; CDR3nt: TGTGCCAGCAGTAAGCTAAAGGGACAGGGAACTAACTATGGCTACACCTTC; CDR3aa: CASSKLKGQGTNYGYTF
v_gene: TRBV6-5; j_gene: TRBJ1-2; d_gene: -; abundance: -; CDR3nt: TGTGCCAGCAGCTTACAGGAAACTAACTATGGCTACACCTTC; CDR3aa: CASSLQETNYGYTF
v_gene: TRBV27; j_gene: TRBJ2-7; d_gene: -; abundance: -; CDR3nt: TGTGCCAGCAGTCTGATGCTTCAAGCGGTTCGGTACTTC; CDR3aa: CASSLMLQAVRYF
v_gene: TRBV9; j_gene: TRBJ2-1; d_gene: TRBD2; abundance: -; CDR3nt: TGTGCCAGCAGCGTAGATCCAGCGGGGGGGCCTGGCGAGCAGTTCTTC; CDR3aa: CASSVDPAGGPGEQFF
v_gene: TRBV29-1; j_gene: TRBJ2-1; d_gene: -; abundance: -; CDR3nt: TGCAGCGTTGAAAGCAGGGCGGCCTACAATGAGCAGTTCTTC; CDR3aa: CSVESRAAYNEQFF
v_gene: TRBV7-2; j_gene: TRBJ1-2; d_gene: TRBD1; abundance: -; CDR3nt: TGTGCCAGCAGCTTAGAAGGGACAGGGGTTAACTATGGCTACACCTTC; CDR3aa: CASSLEGTGVNYGYTF
v_gene: TRBV6-4; j_gene: TRBJ1-1; d_gene: TRBD1; abundance: -; CDR3nt: TGTGCCAGCACCACAGCCCCGGGACAGGGGGCCCAAGGGAGAAGGACTGAAGCTTTCTTT; CDR3aa: CASTTAPGQGAQGRRTEAFF
v_gene: TRBV27; j_gene: TRBJ2-1; d_gene: -; abundance: -; CDR3nt: TGTGCCAGCAGAATAGCAGCGGCGGGGAATGAGCAGTTCTTC; CDR3aa: CASRIAAAGNEQFF
v_gene: TRBV7-2; j_gene: TRBJ2-7; d_gene: -; abundance: -; CDR3nt: TGTGCCAGCAGCCTACTACTAGCAGAGCTCCACTTC; CDR3aa: CASSLLLAELHF
v_gene: TRBV14; j_gene: TRBJ2-1; d_gene: TRBD2; abundance: once; CDR3nt: TGTGCCAGCAGCCAAGCTGAGCGGGAGTTCCGTAATGAGCAGTTCTTC; CDR3aa: CASSQAEREFRNEQFF
v_gene: TRBV2; j_gene: TRBJ1-4; d_gene: -; abundance: -; CDR3nt: TGTGTTTGCGCCAACAGGGTGCGAGAAAAACTGTTTTTT; CDR3aa: CVCANRVREKLFF
v_gene: TRBV7-2; j_gene: TRBJ2-7; d_gene: -; abundance: few; CDR3nt: TGTGCCAGCAGCTTTAGCAGCCGTCTCTACGAGCAGTACTTC; CDR3aa: CASSFSSRLYEQYF
v_gene: TRBV27; j_gene: TRBJ2-2; d_gene: TRBD1; abundance: few; CDR3nt: TGTGCCAGCAGTTTAAGGCAGGGGGTCACCGGGGAGCTGTTTTTT; CDR3aa: CASSLRQGVTGELFF
v_gene: TRBV27; j_gene: TRBJ2-7; d_gene: -; abundance: -; CDR3nt: TGTGCCAGCAGTTTTGCCAGGGGATACGAGCAGTACTTC; CDR3aa: CASSFARGYEQYF
v_gene: TRBV4-2; j_gene: TRBJ2-7; d_gene: -; abundance: -; CDR3nt: TGTGCCAGCAGCCAAACAGGGAGGGCCGTCTACGAGCAGTACTTC; CDR3aa: CASSQTGRAVYEQYF
v_gene: TRBV6-5; j_gene: TRBJ2-3; d_gene: TRBD2; abundance: -; CDR3nt: TGTGCCAGCAGCCCGGGACTAGCGGGAGACGATACGCAGTATTTT; CDR3aa: CASSPGLAGDDTQYF
v_gene: TRBV28; j_gene: TRBJ1-5; d_gene: TRBD1; abundance: -; CDR3nt: TGTGCCAGCACGGGACAGCGCAATCAGCCCCAGCATTTT; CDR3aa: CASTGQRNQPQHF
v_gene: TRBV7-2; j_gene: TRBJ2-7; d_gene: TRBD2; abundance: -; CDR3nt: TGTGCCAGCAGCTCTCCGGGACTAGCGGGGGCGGGCCACGAGCAGTACTTC; CDR3aa: CASSSPGLAGAGHEQYF
v_gene: TRBV11-2; j_gene: TRBJ1-2; d_gene: TRBD1; abundance: -; CDR3nt: TGTGCCAGCAGCTTAATGACAGGGCAGAACTATGGCTACACCTTC; CDR3aa: CASSLMTGQNYGYTF
v_gene: TRBV5-1; j_gene: TRBJ2-7; d_gene: -; abundance: -; CDR3nt: TGCGCCAGCAGCTTGGCCTCGAGGGGAGGTACCTACGAGCAGTACTTC; CDR3aa: CASSLASRGGTYEQYF
v_gene: TRBV6-5; j_gene: TRBJ2-7; d_gene: -; abundance: -; CDR3nt: TGTGCCAGCAGTTACTCGAGTGAGCAGTACTTC; CDR3aa: CASSYSSEQYF
v_gene: TRBV29-1; j_gene: TRBJ2-3; d_gene: -; abundance: -; CDR3nt: TGCAGCGTACCCACAGTGGGCTATACGCAGTATTTT; CDR3aa: CSVPTVGYTQYF
v_gene: TRBV6-5; j_gene: TRBJ2-7; d_gene: -; abundance: -; CDR3nt: TGTGCCAGCAGTTACAATGAACAGACCTACGAGCAGTACTTC; CDR3aa: CASSYNEQTYEQYF
v_gene: TRBV28; j_gene: TRBJ2-1; d_gene: TRBD1; abundance: -; CDR3nt: TGTGCCAGCAGTAGGCCGGGACAGGGCGACAATGAGCAGTTCTTC; CDR3aa: CASSRPGQGDNEQFF
v_gene: TRBV5-1; j_gene: TRBJ2-1; d_gene: -; abundance: -; CDR3nt: TGCGCCAGCAGCTTACAGGGAGGGTGGGATGAGCAGTTCTTC; CDR3aa: CASSLQGGWDEQFF
v_gene: TRBV5-1; j_gene: TRBJ1-1; d_gene: TRBD1; abundance: few; CDR3nt: TGCGCCAGCAGCTTGGCGAGGGGGCGCACTGAAGCTTTCTTT; CDR3aa: CASSLARGRTEAFF
v_gene: TRBV21-1; j_gene: TRBJ1-1; d_gene: -; abundance: -; CDR3nt: TGTGCCAGCAGCAAAAGGGGGGGCTGTGCGAACACTGAAGCTTTCTTT; CDR3aa: CASSKRGGCANTEAFF
v_gene: TRBV27; j_gene: TRBJ2-3; d_gene: -; abundance: few; CDR3nt: TGTGCCAGCAGTTTAAGTAGTAGTAGCACAGATACGCAGTATTTT; CDR3aa: CASSLSSSSTDTQYF
v_gene: TRBV27; j_gene: TRBJ2-7; d_gene: -; abundance: -; CDR3nt: TGTGCCAGCAGTTCCCGCTTCGTAGGGGCCACGGACGAGCAGTACTTC; CDR3aa: CASSSRFVGATDEQYF
v_gene: TRBV7-6; j_gene: TRBJ2-1; d_gene: TRBD2; abundance: -; CDR3nt: TGTGCCAGCAGCTTAACGGCCGCATCCAGCGGGGGGGAGCAGTTCTTC; CDR3aa: CASSLTAASSGGEQFF
v_gene: TRBV27; j_gene: TRBJ1-2; d_gene: TRBD1; abundance: -; CDR3nt: TGTGCCAGCAGTTTATCGGGAAAGGGGGCCTATGGCTACACCTTC; CDR3aa: CASSLSGKGAYGYTF
v_gene: TRBV19; j_gene: TRBJ2-7; d_gene: TRBD1; abundance: once; CDR3nt: TGTGCCAGTACCCCGACAGGGGGGATCTACGAGCAGTACTTC; CDR3aa: CASTPTGGIYEQYF
v_gene: TRBV7-2; j_gene: TRBJ1-5; d_gene: -; abundance: -; CDR3nt: TGTGCCAGCAGCTTAGCGGGCAGTTATCAGCCCCAGCATTTT; CDR3aa: CASSLAGSYQPQHF
v_gene: TRBV6-6; j_gene: TRBJ1-4; d_gene: -; abundance: -; CDR3nt: TGTGCCACCTCGCTAACAGAGAATGAAAGACTGTTTTTT; CDR3aa: CATSLTENERLFF
v_gene: TRBV30; j_gene: TRBJ1-1; d_gene: TRBD1; abundance: -; CDR3nt: TGTGCCTGGAGCCCCGGGACAGGGTCTGAAGCTTTCTTT; CDR3aa: CAWSPGTGSEAFF
v_gene: TRBV13; j_gene: TRBJ1-1; d_gene: -; abundance: -; CDR3nt: TGTGCCAGCAGCCTCAACAGGGACGGCACTGAAGCTTTCTTT; CDR3aa: CASSLNRDGTEAFF